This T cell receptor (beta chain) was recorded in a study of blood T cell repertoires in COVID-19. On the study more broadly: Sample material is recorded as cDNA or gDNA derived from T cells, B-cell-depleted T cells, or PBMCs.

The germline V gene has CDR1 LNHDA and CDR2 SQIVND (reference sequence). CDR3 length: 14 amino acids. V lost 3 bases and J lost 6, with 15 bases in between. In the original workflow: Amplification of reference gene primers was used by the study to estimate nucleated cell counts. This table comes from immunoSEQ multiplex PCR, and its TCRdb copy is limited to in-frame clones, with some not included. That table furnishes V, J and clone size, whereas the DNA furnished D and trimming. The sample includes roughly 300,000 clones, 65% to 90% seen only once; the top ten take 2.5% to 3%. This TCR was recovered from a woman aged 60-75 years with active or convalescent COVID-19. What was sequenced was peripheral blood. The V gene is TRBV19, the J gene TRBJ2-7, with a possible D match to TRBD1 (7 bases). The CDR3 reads CASSIGQGGIEQYF. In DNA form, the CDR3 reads TGTGCCAGTAGTATTGGGCAGGGGGGTATCGAGCAGTACTTC.